These 13 T cell receptor beta chains share one sample of origin, sequenced in a study of CD8+ T cells in alopecia areata. In each case, RNA was isolated and then reverse transcribed into cDNA as the sequencing template. Using immunoSEQ multiplex PCR, the repertoire was profiled, and TCRdb retains in-frame clones only, with some absent. Here the sample spans about 190,000 clones, around 60% being singletons. Treatment noted: oral pan-JAK inhibitor, 5-10 mg twice daily. The sequencing here drew on CD4+ T cells sorted from blood, taken at week 4, from a patient treated with tofacitinib. Every receptor here comes from a human donor with alopecia areata.

The chain combines TRBV27 with TRBJ1-2; D uncertain. Germline assignment: CDR1 MNHEY and CDR2 SMNVEV (reference sequence). This CDR3 comprises 14 residues. V was pared by 3 bases and J by 3 bases, with 11 bases between. CDR3 coding DNA: TGTGCCAGCAGTTTTTGGGGTACCGACTATGGCTACACCTTC. This codes for CASSFWGTDYGYTF.

This rearrangement joins TRBV2 to TRBJ1-1; a weak D match, TRBD1 (5 bases). This CDR3 is built from 13 residues. Germline V gives CDR1 SNHLY, CDR2 FYNNEI. V was pared by 9 bases and J by 4 bases, with 15 bases between. This CDR3 is CARAPPGGTEAFF. The CDR3 DNA reads TGTGCCAGAGCTCCCCCCGGGGGCACTGAAGCTTTCTTT.

The genes are TRBV4-1 and TRBJ2-1; D tentatively reads TRBD1 or TRBD2 (5 bases each). Between the trimmed V and J ends, which lost 4 bases and 9 bases, there was a span of 16 bases. The length of the CDR3 is 14 residues. Germline V gene lookup returns CDR1 MGHRA and CDR2 YSYEKL. The DNA for the CDR3 is TGCGCCAGCAGCCTTGGGGGTTCTAGTAGTGAGCAGTTCTTC. Its protein product is CASSLGGSSSEQFF.

The chain couples TRBV7-9 to TRBJ2-3; D is uncertain. The CDR3 runs to 13 residues. V was trimmed by 5 bases and J by 7 bases, leaving 13 bases between them. In germline, CDR1 is SEHNR, CDR2 FQNEAQ (reference sequence). The CDR3 reads CASSRGSGNTQYF. The CDR3, as DNA: TGTGCCAGCAGCCGTGGATCAGGCAATACGCAGTATTTT.

V and J are TRBV30 and TRBJ2-1, with D possibly matching TRBD2 (6 bases). With 0 bases removed from V and 7 bases from J, the gap between germline ends came to 19 bases. The CDR3 has 16 residues. Germline CDR1 is GTSNPN and CDR2 is SVGIG (reference sequence). The CDR3 region is CAWSVPRKRVTNEQFF. CDR3 coding DNA: TGTGCCTGGAGTGTACCGAGGAAGCGGGTGACGAATGAGCAGTTCTTC. Supplemented by reference TRBV30 and TRBJ2-1, the full variable domain reads SQTIHQWPATLVQPVGSPLSLECTVEGTSNPNLYWYRQAAGRGLQLLFYSVGIGQISSEVPQNLSASRPQDRQFILSSKKLLLSDSGFYLCAWSVPRKRVTNEQFFGPGTRLTVL.

In this sample, this clone turned up many times. The chain couples TRBV28 to TRBJ2-1, with D possibly matching TRBD2 (5 bases). This CDR3 has 16 residues. V lost 6 bases and J 6 bases, leaving 21 bases between the germline ends. Germline CDR1 MDHEN, CDR2 SYDVKM. CDR3 protein: CASSATLGAGSNEQFF. In DNA form, the CDR3 reads TGTGCCAGCAGCGCCACTCTAGGTGCGGGTAGCAATGAGCAGTTCTTC.

This clone was observed a handful of times. The genes are TRBV30 and TRBJ1-2; no reliable D call. CDR1 is GTSNPN, CDR2 SVGIG, per germline (reference sequence). This CDR3 region has 13 residues. Between the trimmed V and J ends, which lost 5 bases and 4 bases, there was a span of 14 bases. The CDR3 reads CAWDRPPSYGYTF. As DNA, the CDR3 is TGTGCCTGGGACCGGCCCCCCTCCTATGGCTACACCTTC.

V usage is TRBV7-6 and J usage is TRBJ2-5, with no clear D. Germline CDR1 SGHVS, CDR2 FNYEAQ. The CDR3 runs 13 residues. The V end lost 5 bases, the J end lost 5 bases, and 12 bases lay between the germline ends. CDR3: CASSPSSRETQYF. Written as DNA, the CDR3 is TGTGCCAGCAGCCCCTCCTCGAGGGAGACCCAGTACTTC.

The chain joins TRBV11-1 to TRBJ2-7; 8 bases align to TRBD1. The germline V gene encodes CDR1 SGHAT and CDR2 FQDESV (reference sequence). Trimming at V came to 2 bases and at J to 1 base, leaving 1 base not matched to a gene. This CDR3 spans 14 amino acids. As DNA, the CDR3 is TGTGCCAGCAGCTTATACAGGGGGTCCTACGAGCAGTACTTC. Amino acids: CASSLYRGSYEQYF.

The rearrangement uses TRBV10-3 and TRBJ2-5; perhaps TRBD2 as D (5 bases). Germline V gene lookup returns CDR1 ENHRY and CDR2 SYGVKD. This CDR3 is 15 amino acids long. V lost 5 bases and J lost 2, with 15 bases in between. The chain's CDR3 is CAISSDAREQETQYF. The CDR3 DNA reads as TGTGCCATCAGTTCAGACGCGAGGGAGCAAGAGACCCAGTACTTC.

The chain employs TRBV6-5 and TRBJ2-2; TRBD2 agrees at 7 bases. This CDR3 contains 13 residues. Unmatched junction bases numbered 4, after V lost 5 bases and J lost 7 bases. Germline V CDR1 and CDR2: MNHEY, SVGAGI. CDR3 residues: CASSRGVDGELFF. CDR3 coding DNA: TGTGCCAGCAGTCGGGGGGTGGACGGGGAGCTGTTTTTT.

The chain carries TRBV18 and TRBJ2-7; D unresolved. Germline CDR1 KGHSH, CDR2 LQKENI. Trimming shortened V by 4 bases and J by 8 bases, and 15 bases separated the two germline ends. The CDR3 covers 13 residues. The CDR3: CASSQDGAGKQYF. CDR3 coding DNA: TGTGCCAGCTCACAAGACGGTGCTGGCAAGCAGTACTTC. Full variable domain (outside the CDR3, taken from reference TRBV18 and TRBJ2-7): NAGVMQNPRHLVRRRGQEARLRCSPMKGHSHVYWYRQLPEEGLKFMVYLQKENIIDESGMPKERFSAEFPKEGPSILRIQQVVRGDSAAYFCASSQDGAGKQYFGPGTRLTVT.

This clone came up once. The V and J genes are TRBV2 and TRBJ2-1, with 8 bases matching TRBD1. The CDR3 runs 13 residues. The trim removed 11 bases at V and 9 bases at J, leaving 12 bases unmatched. Germline-derived CDR1 and CDR2 are SNHLY and FYNNEI. DNA for the CDR3: TGTGCCGGAGCGGACAGGGTCATAGGTGAGCAGTTCTTC. Its translation is CAGADRVIGEQFF.